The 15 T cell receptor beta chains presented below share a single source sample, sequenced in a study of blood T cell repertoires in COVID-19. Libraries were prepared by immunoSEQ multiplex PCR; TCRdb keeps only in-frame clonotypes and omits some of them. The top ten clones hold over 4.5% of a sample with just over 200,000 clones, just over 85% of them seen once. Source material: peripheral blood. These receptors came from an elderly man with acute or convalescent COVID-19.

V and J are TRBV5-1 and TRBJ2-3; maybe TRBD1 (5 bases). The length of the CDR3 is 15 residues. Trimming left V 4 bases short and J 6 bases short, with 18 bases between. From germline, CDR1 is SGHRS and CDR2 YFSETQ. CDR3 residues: CASSPGPHLRDTQYF. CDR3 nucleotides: TGCGCCAGCAGCCCAGGGCCCCATCTTCGGGATACGCAGTATTTT.

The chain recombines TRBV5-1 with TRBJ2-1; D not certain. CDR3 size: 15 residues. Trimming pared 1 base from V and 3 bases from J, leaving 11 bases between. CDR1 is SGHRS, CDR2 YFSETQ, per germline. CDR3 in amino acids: CASSLLSSFYNEQFF. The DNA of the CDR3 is TGCGCCAGCAGCTTGCTTAGCAGTTTCTACAATGAGCAGTTCTTC.

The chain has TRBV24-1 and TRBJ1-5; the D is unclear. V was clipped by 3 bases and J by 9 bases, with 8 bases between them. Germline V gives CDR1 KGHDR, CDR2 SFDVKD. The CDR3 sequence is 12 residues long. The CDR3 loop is CATSDRQGPQHF. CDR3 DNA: TGTGCCACCAGTGATAGACAAGGGCCCCAGCATTTT.

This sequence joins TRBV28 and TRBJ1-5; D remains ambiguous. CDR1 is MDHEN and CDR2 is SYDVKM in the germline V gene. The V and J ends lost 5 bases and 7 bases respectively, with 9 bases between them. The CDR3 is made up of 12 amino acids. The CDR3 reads CASSTPGQPQHF. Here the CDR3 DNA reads TGTGCCAGCAGTACCCCCGGGCAGCCCCAGCATTTT.

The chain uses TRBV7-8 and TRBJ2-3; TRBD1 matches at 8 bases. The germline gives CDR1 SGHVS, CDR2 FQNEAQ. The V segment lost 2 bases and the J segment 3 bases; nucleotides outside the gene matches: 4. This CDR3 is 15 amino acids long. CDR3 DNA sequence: TGTGCCAGCAGCTTAACCAGGGGGCTGACAGATACGCAGTATTTT. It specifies CASSLTRGLTDTQYF.

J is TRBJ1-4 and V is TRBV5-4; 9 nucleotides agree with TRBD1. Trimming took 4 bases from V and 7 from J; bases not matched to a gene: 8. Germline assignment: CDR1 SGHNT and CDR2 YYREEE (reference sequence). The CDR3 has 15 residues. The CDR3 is CASSPGGDRAEKLFF. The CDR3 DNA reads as TGTGCCAGCAGCCCCGGGGGGGACAGGGCTGAAAAACTGTTTTTT.

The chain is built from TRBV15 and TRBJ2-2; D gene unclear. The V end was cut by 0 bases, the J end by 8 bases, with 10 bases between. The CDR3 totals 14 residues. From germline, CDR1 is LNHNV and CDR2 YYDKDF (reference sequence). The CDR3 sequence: CATSRDVEAGELFF. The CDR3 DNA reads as TGTGCCACCAGCAGAGATGTAGAGGCGGGGGAGCTGTTTTTT. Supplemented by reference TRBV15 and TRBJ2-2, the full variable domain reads DAMVIQNPRYQVTQFGKPVTLSCSQTLNHNVMYWYQQKSSQAPKLLFHYYDKDFNNEADTPDNFQSRRPNTSFCFLDIRSPGLGDTAMYLCATSRDVEAGELFFGEGSRLTVL.

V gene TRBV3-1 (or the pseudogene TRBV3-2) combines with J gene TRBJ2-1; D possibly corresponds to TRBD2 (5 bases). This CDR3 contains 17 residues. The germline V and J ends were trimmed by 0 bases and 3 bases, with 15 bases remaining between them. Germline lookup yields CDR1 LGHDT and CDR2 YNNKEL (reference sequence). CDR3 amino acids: CASSQERSGSNYNEQFF. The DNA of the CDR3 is TGTGCCAGCAGCCAAGAGAGGTCGGGGAGCAACTACAATGAGCAGTTCTTC.

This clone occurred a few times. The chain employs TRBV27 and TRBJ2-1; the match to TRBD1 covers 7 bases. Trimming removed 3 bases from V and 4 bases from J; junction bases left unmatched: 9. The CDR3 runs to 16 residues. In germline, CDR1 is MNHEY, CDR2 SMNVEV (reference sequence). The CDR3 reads CASSFGRGQPYNEQFF. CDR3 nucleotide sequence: TGTGCCAGCAGTTTTGGTAGGGGACAGCCTTACAATGAGCAGTTCTTC.

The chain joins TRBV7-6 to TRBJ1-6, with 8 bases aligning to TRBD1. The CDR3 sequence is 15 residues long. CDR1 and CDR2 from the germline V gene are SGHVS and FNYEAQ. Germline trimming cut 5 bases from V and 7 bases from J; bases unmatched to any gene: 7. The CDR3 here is CASSLLGQGNSPLHF. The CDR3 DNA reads TGTGCCAGCAGCCTCCTAGGACAGGGAAATTCACCCCTCCACTTT.

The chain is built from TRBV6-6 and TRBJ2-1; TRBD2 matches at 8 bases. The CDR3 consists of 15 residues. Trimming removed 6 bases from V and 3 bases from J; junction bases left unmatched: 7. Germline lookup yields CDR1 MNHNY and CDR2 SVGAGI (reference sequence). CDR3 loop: CASRSGLVLYNEQFF. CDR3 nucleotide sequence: TGTGCCAGCAGGTCGGGACTAGTTCTCTACAATGAGCAGTTCTTC.

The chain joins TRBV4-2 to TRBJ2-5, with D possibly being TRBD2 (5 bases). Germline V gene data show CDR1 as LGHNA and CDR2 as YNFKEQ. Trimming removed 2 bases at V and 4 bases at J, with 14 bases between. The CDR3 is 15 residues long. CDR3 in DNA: TGTGCCAGCAGCCAATCCTGGGTTGCGGGAGAGACCCAGTACTTC. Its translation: CASSQSWVAGETQYF.

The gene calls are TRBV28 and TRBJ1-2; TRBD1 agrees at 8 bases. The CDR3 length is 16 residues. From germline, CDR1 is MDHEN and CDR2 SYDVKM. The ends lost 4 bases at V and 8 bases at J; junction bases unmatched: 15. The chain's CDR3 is CASSSDRTGSFTGYTF. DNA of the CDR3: TGTGCCAGCAGTTCTGACCGGACAGGGTCCTTTACCGGCTACACCTTC.

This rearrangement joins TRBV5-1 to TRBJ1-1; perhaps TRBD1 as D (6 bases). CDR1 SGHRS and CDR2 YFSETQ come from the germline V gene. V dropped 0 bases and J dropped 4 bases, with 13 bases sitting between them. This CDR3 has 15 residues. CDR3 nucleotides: TGCGCCAGCAGCTTGGCGGGGGGCGCGGTCACTGAAGCTTTCTTT. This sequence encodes CASSLAGGAVTEAFF.

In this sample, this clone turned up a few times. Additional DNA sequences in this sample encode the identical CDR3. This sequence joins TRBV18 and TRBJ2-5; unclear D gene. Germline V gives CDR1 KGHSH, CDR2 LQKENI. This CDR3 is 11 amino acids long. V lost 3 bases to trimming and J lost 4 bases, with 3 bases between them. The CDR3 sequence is CASSPRETQYF. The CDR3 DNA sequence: TGTGCCAGCTCACCGCGAGAGACCCAGTACTTC.